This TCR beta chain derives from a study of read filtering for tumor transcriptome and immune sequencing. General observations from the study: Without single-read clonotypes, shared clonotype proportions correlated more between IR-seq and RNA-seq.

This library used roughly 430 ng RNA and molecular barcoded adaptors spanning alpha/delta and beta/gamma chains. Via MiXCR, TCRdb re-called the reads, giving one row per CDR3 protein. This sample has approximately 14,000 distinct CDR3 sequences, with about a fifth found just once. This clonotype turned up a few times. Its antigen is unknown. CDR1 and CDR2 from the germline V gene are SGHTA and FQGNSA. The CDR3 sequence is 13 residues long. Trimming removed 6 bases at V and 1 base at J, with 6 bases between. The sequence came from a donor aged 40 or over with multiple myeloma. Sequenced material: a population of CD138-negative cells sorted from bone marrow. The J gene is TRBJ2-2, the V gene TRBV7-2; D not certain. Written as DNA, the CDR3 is TGTGCCAGCAGGATATTGAACACCGGGGAGCTGTTTTTT. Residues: CASRILNTGELFF.